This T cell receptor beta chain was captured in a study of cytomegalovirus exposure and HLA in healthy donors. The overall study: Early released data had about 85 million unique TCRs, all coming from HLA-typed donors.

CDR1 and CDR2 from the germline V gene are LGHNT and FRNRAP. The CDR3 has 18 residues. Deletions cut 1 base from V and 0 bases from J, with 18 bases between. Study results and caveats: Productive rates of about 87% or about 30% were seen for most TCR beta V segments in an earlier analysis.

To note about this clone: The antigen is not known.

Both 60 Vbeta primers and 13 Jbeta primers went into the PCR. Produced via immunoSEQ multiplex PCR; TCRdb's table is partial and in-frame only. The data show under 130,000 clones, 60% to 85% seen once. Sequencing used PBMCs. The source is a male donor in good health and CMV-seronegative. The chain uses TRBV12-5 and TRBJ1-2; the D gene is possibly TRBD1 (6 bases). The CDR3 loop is CASGLGRAGGLANYGYTF. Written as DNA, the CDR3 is TGTGCTAGTGGTTTGGGGCGGGCTGGGGGCCTAGCTAACTATGGCTACACCTTC.